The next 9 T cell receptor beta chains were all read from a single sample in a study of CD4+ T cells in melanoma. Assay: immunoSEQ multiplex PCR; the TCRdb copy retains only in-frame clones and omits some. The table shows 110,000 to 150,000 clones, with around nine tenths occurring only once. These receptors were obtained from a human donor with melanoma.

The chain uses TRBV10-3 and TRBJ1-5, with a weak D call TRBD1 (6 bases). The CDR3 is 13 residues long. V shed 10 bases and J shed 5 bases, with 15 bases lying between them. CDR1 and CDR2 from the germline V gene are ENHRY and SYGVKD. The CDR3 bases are TGTGCCACCGGGGGGGGGCCCGATCAGCCCCAGCATTTT. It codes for CATGGGPDQPQHF.

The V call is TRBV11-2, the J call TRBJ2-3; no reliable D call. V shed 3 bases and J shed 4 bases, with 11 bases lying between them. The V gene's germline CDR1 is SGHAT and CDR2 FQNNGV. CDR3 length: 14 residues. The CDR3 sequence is CASSFQARSDTQYF. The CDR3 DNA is TGTGCCAGCAGCTTCCAAGCGAGATCAGATACGCAGTATTTT.

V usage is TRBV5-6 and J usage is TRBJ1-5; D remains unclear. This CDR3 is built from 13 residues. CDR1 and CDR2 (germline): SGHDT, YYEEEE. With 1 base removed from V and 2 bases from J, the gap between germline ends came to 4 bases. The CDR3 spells CASSLNRNQPQHF. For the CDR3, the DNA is TGTGCCAGCAGCTTGAACCGCAATCAGCCCCAGCATTTT. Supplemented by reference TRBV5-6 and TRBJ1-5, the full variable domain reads DAGVTQSPTHLIKTRGQQVTLRCSPKSGHDTVSWYQQALGQGPQFIFQYYEEEERQRGNFPDRFSGHQFPNYSSELNVNALLLGDSALYLCASSLNRNQPQHFGDGTRLSIL.

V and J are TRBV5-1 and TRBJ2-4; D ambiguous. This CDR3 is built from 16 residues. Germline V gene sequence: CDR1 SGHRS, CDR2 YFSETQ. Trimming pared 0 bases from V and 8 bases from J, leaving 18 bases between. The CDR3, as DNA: TGCGCCAGCAGCTTGGCCCCAGGACCAGCCATGGACATTCAGTACTTC. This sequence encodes CASSLAPGPAMDIQYF. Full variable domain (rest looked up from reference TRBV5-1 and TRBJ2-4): KAGVTQTPRYLIKTRGQQVTLSCSPISGHRSVSWYQQTPGQGLQFLFEYFSETQRNKGNFPGRFSGRQFSNSRSEMNVSTLELGDSALYLCASSLAPGPAMDIQYFGAGTRLSVL.

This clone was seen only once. As DNA, the CDR3 is TGCGCCAGCAGCCCAGGGGGGAGTACTGAAGCTTTCTTT. It specifies CASSPGGSTEAFF. J is TRBJ1-1 and V is TRBV5-1, with TRBD1 matching over 7 bases. V dropped 4 bases and J dropped 5; count of bases not matched to a gene: 5. In germline, CDR1 is SGHRS, CDR2 YFSETQ. The CDR3 totals 13 residues.

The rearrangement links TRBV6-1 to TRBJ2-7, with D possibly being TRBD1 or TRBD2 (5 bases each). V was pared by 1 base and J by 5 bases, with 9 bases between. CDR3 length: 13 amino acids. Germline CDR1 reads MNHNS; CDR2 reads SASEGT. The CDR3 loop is CASSEGRDDEQYF. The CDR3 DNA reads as TGTGCCAGCAGTGAAGGCAGGGACGACGAGCAGTACTTC.

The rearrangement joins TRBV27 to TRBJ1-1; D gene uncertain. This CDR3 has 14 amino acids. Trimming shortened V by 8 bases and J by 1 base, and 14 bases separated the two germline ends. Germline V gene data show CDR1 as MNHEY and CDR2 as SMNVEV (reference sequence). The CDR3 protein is CASSPRRRNTEAFF. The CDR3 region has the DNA TGTGCCAGCTCCCCACGGCGGAGGAACACTGAAGCTTTCTTT.

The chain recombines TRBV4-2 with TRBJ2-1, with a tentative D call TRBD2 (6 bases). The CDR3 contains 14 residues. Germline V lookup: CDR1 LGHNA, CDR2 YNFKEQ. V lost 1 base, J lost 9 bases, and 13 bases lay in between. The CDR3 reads CASSQAPGRSEQFF. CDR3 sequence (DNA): TGTGCCAGCAGCCAAGCCCCGGGGAGGAGTGAGCAGTTCTTC.

CDR3 in amino acids: CASSQLSTQGNQPQHF. Here the CDR3 DNA reads TGTGCCAGCAGCCAATTAAGTACACAGGGCAATCAGCCCCAGCATTTT. V is TRBV16 and J is TRBJ1-5; D perhaps matches TRBD1 (5 bases). The CDR3 is 16 amino acids. CDR1 and CDR2 from the germline V gene are KGHSY and FQNENV. Deletions cut 1 base from V and 2 bases from J, with 12 bases between. The variable domain in full, completed from reference TRBV16 and TRBJ1-5, reads GEEVAQTPKHLVRGEGQKAKLYCAPIKGHSYVFWYQQVLKNEFKFLISFQNENVFDETGMPKERFSAKCLPNSPCSLEIQATKLEDSAVYFCASSQLSTQGNQPQHFGDGTRLSIL.